These 8 T cell receptor beta chains came from one sample sequenced in a study of CD8 T cells in ankylosing spondylitis. MiXCR, run by TCRdb on the 5' RACE reads, gives a single entry per CDR3 protein. This table has over 130,000 distinct CDR3 sequences, about 42% appearing once. Sequenced input: synovial fluid, either unsorted or a sorted T cell fraction (not recorded which). These receptors all come from a male donor with ankylosing spondylitis.

V usage is TRBV12-3 or TRBV12-4 and J usage is TRBJ1-5; TRBD1 is a possible D gene (5 bases). CDR3 length equals 16 residues. V was cut by 8 bases and J by 0 bases, with 17 bases left in between. Here the CDR3 DNA reads TGTGCCAGCTCTCTTTTAGGACAATATAGCAATCAGCCCCAGCATTTT. This codes for CASSLLGQYSNQPQHF.

This chain uses TRBV6-1 with TRBJ2-2; D might be TRBD1 or TRBD2, each matching 5 bases. The ends were cut back, 2 bases at V and 3 bases at J, with 10 bases in the middle. The CDR3 is 15 amino acids. Germline CDR1 is MNHNS and CDR2 is SASEGT. The CDR3 is CASSEIGADTGELFF. CDR3 coding DNA: TGTGCCAGCAGTGAAATCGGGGCGGACACCGGGGAGCTGTTTTTT.

This clonotype was counted between two and nine times. V gene TRBV6-4 combines with J gene TRBJ2-3, with D uncertain. V was pared by 0 bases and J by 4 bases, with 11 bases between. Germline lookup yields CDR1 MRHNA and CDR2 SNTAGT. This CDR3 contains 15 residues. CDR3 residues: CASSDSNAGPDTQYF. The CDR3 bases are TGTGCCAGCAGTGACTCGAACGCCGGGCCAGATACGCAGTATTTT.

The chain couples TRBV27 to TRBJ1-2; TRBD1 matches at 7 bases. In germline, CDR1 is MNHEY, CDR2 SMNVEV (reference sequence). V lost 3 bases and J lost 0; bases outside the gene matches: 7. This CDR3 comprises 16 residues. The CDR3 region has the DNA TGTGCCAGCAGTTTCTCCGGGACAGATGCTAACTATGGCTACACCTTC. Amino acids: CASSFSGTDANYGYTF.

The table lists this clonotype with a count of one. This chain uses TRBV6-2 or TRBV6-3 with TRBJ2-3; 13 bases match TRBD2. The length of the CDR3 is 15 residues. J was trimmed by 2 bases and V by 6 bases; bases with no gene match: 2. Per germline, CDR1 MNHEY and CDR2 SVGEGT. The CDR3 reads CASSGTSGATDTQYF. Written as DNA, the CDR3 is TGTGCCAGCAGCGGGACTAGCGGGGCCACAGATACGCAGTATTTT.

This chain connects TRBV4-3 to TRBJ2-1; 11 nucleotides align to TRBD1. Per the germline V gene, CDR1 is LGHNA and CDR2 is YSLEER. V trimming: 0 bases; J trimming: 6 bases; junction bases outside the gene matches: 4. This CDR3 comprises 16 residues. CDR3 DNA: TGCGCCAGCAGCCAAGAAGGGACAGGGGGGCCCAATGAGCAGTTCTTC. Translation gives CASSQEGTGGPNEQFF.

The chain has TRBV20-1 and TRBJ2-3, with D perhaps matching TRBD1 (7 bases). The CDR3 totals 16 residues. Germline loops: CDR1 DFQATT, CDR2 SNEGSKA (reference sequence). Trimming removed 0 bases from V and 1 base from J, with 14 bases in between. The CDR3 region is CSARDRRGRRTDTQYF. CDR3 in DNA: TGCAGTGCTAGAGATAGGAGGGGGCGCCGCACAGATACGCAGTATTTT.

J is TRBJ2-2 and V is TRBV4-1; 15 nucleotides agree with TRBD2. The CDR3 runs to 17 residues. In germline, CDR1 is MGHRA, CDR2 YSYEKL. Trimming at V came to 4 bases and at J to 8 bases, leaving 8 bases not matched to a gene. The CDR3, as DNA: TGCGCCAGCAGCCGCTGGACTAGCGGGGGGGTGTGGGGGGAGCTGTTTTTT. Translated: CASSRWTSGGVWGELFF.